These 21 T cell receptor beta chains share one sample of origin, sequenced in a study of beta chain features in type 1 diabetes. These receptors have no identified antigens. Study-level findings and limits: Researchers report that Type 1 diabetes patients had moderately but significantly shorter TCRB CDR3s across all four CD4+ subsets.

Investigators reverse transcribed all isolated RNA, so they sequenced expressed TCRB transcripts. The method was immunoSEQ multiplex PCR; TCRdb's version includes in-frame clones alone and lacks a portion of them. The sample includes about 400,000 clones, around an eighth of them seen just once. Sequencing was performed on naive CD4+ T cells from blood. All receptors derive from a woman aged 18-29 years with type 1 diabetes.

The chain links TRBV2 to TRBJ2-1; 10 bases are a match to TRBD2. V lost 4 bases to trimming and J lost 10 bases; unmatched junction nucleotides: 7. The CDR3 consists of 14 residues. Looked up from germline, CDR1 is SNHLY and CDR2 is FYNNEI. In DNA, the CDR3 is TGTGCCAGCAGTGTAGTGGCTAGCGGGGGCGAGCAGTTCTTC. Protein: CASSVVASGGEQFF. The full variable domain, in which reference TRBV2 and TRBJ2-1 provide the parts outside the CDR3, is EPEVTQTPSHQVTQMGQEVILRCVPISNHLYFYWYRQILGQKVEFLVSFYNNEISEKSEIFDDQFSVERPDGSNFTLKIRSTKLEDSAMYFCASSVVASGGEQFFGPGTRLTVL.

This clone has a handful of counts. CDR3 sequence reads: CASSLQGARGYTF. The CDR3 DNA follows: TGTGCCAGCAGTTTACAGGGGGCGCGTGGCTACACCTTC. This sequence joins TRBV28 and TRBJ1-2; 8 bases line up with TRBD1. Germline V gene data show CDR1 as MDHEN and CDR2 as SYDVKM. This CDR3 region has 13 residues. Trimming took 2 bases from V and 7 from J; bases not matched to a gene: 3.

This clone was seen only a few times. The chain uses TRBV6-5 and TRBJ1-2; TRBD1 matches at 8 bases. V lost 6 bases to trimming and J lost 4 bases; unmatched junction nucleotides: 4. CDR3 length: 13 amino acids. CDR1 MNHEY and CDR2 SVGAGI come from the germline V gene. The DNA of the CDR3 is TGTGCCAGCAGGCCAGGGGGCCGCTATGGCTACACCTTC. It encodes CASRPGGRYGYTF.

V gene TRBV18 combines with J gene TRBJ2-1; 13 nucleotides agree with TRBD2. With 5 bases clipped from V and 6 bases from J, the junction kept 7 bases outside the gene matches. Germline values: CDR1 KGHSH, CDR2 LQKENI. CDR3 length: 16 amino acids. The CDR3 region has the DNA TGTGCCAGCTCAGGGTGGACTAGCGGGAGCGTCAATGAGCAGTTCTTC. It is translated as CASSGWTSGSVNEQFF.

There are a few counts of this clone. The chain is built from TRBV5-1 and TRBJ2-1, with a tentative D call TRBD2 (5 bases). The CDR3 covers 14 residues. Between the trimmed V and J ends, which lost 0 bases and 8 bases, there was a span of 12 bases. Germline assignment: CDR1 SGHRS and CDR2 YFSETQ. The CDR3 spells CASSLGVFGDEQFF. In DNA form, the CDR3 reads TGCGCCAGCAGCTTGGGAGTTTTCGGGGATGAGCAGTTCTTC. Supplemented by reference TRBV5-1 and TRBJ2-1, the full variable domain reads KAGVTQTPRYLIKTRGQQVTLSCSPISGHRSVSWYQQTPGQGLQFLFEYFSETQRNKGNFPGRFSGRQFSNSRSEMNVSTLELGDSALYLCASSLGVFGDEQFFGPGTRLTVL.

The V call is TRBV11-2, the J call TRBJ2-3; 7 bases are a match to TRBD2. J was trimmed by 6 bases and V by 4 bases; bases with no gene match: 7. Germline lookup yields CDR1 SGHAT and CDR2 FQNNGV. The CDR3 has 14 residues. As DNA, the CDR3 is TGTGCCAGCAGCTCTCGAGGGGAGGGGGATACGCAGTATTTT. It codes for CASSSRGEGDTQYF.

This clone was detected only a few times. CDR3 in amino acids: CASSQRGGELSNEQYF. The CDR3 region has the DNA TGTGCCAGCAGCCAAAGGGGCGGGGAGCTAAGCAACGAGCAGTACTTC. This chain joins TRBV7-9 and TRBJ2-7; weak D call: TRBD2 (6 bases). V was trimmed by 5 bases and J by 5 bases, leaving 22 bases between them. Germline V gene lookup returns CDR1 SEHNR and CDR2 FQNEAQ (reference sequence). This CDR3 is 16 amino acids long.

This clone has just one count. The rearrangement uses TRBV7-8 and TRBJ2-7, with unresolved D. V lost 2 bases, J lost 7 bases, and 15 bases lay in between. This CDR3 is built from 14 residues. Germline V gene lookup returns CDR1 SGHVS and CDR2 FQNEAQ. The CDR3 nucleotides read TGTGCCAGCAGCTTACCCCGTGGCCCCCAGGAGCAGTACTTC. Its translation is CASSLPRGPQEQYF.

There are a few counts of this clone. The V gene is TRBV4-3, the J gene TRBJ2-1, with a tentative D call TRBD2 (5 bases). V was trimmed by 0 bases and J by 7 bases, leaving 7 bases between them. CDR3 length: 13 residues. Per the germline V gene, CDR1 is LGHNA and CDR2 is YSLEER. CDR3: CASSQERGNEQFF. The CDR3 DNA follows: TGCGCCAGCAGCCAAGAGCGAGGGAATGAGCAGTTCTTC.

The J gene is TRBJ2-7, the V gene TRBV2; 9 bases map to TRBD2. V was clipped by 4 bases and J by 5 bases; unmatched bases: 6. CDR1 is SNHLY, CDR2 FYNNEI, per germline. The CDR3 extends over 14 amino acids. In nucleotides, the CDR3 is TGTGCCAGCAGTGGGAGCGGGAGGAGGAACGAGCAGTACTTC. This gives the protein CASSGSGRRNEQYF.

The J gene is TRBJ2-1, the V gene TRBV7-9, with D possibly matching TRBD1 (6 bases). This CDR3 is built from 18 residues. The V gene lost 1 base and the J gene lost 0 bases, with 16 bases spanning the gap. CDR1 and CDR2 from the germline V gene are SEHNR and FQNEAQ (reference sequence). The CDR3 is CASSLGLGAASSYNEQFF. CDR3 coding DNA: TGTGCCAGCAGCTTAGGGTTGGGGGCGGCCAGCTCCTACAATGAGCAGTTCTTC.

The chain uses TRBV19 and TRBJ1-5; D call uncertain. Trimming removed 6 bases from V and 9 bases from J, with 15 bases in between. Germline loops: CDR1 LNHDA, CDR2 SQIVND (reference sequence). The CDR3 length is 13 residues. The CDR3 region has the DNA TGTGCCAGTAGCCGGGATGGAAAGCTGCCCCAGCATTTT. Translation: CASSRDGKLPQHF.

This clone was seen more than once but under ten times. V is TRBV29-1 and J is TRBJ1-5, with 8 bases matching TRBD1. Looked up from germline, CDR1 is SQVTM and CDR2 is ANQGSEA. The CDR3 runs to 13 residues. The ends lost 6 bases at V and 4 bases at J; junction bases unmatched: 5. The CDR3 here is CSVADRANQPQHF. DNA of the CDR3: TGCAGCGTCGCGGACAGGGCAAATCAGCCCCAGCATTTT.

J is TRBJ2-2 and V is TRBV11-2; 8 bases line up with TRBD1. Per the germline V gene, CDR1 is SGHAT and CDR2 is FQNNGV. The J segment lost 5 bases and the V segment lost 4 bases, leaving 9 bases of the junction unmatched. CDR3 length: 16 amino acids. This CDR3 is CASSSRATGGTGELFF. CDR3 nucleotides: TGTGCCAGCAGCTCAAGGGCCACAGGGGGTACCGGGGAGCTGTTTTTT.

The gene calls are TRBV4-3 and TRBJ1-1; 8 bases match TRBD1. With V trimmed by 4 bases and J by 3 bases, 1 base remained unmatched. The CDR3 has 13 residues. CDR1 LGHNA and CDR2 YSLEER come from the germline V gene. Written as DNA, the CDR3 is TGCGCCAGCAGCCTACAGGGGGACACTGAAGCTTTCTTT. It yields the protein CASSLQGDTEAFF.

This clone was observed a handful of times. This chain uses TRBV13 with TRBJ1-3; 9 positions agree with TRBD1. The junction had 0 bases not matched to a gene; V was cut back by 0 bases and J by 6 bases. The germline CDR1 and CDR2 sequences are PRHDT and FYEKMQ (reference sequence). This CDR3 is 14 amino acids long. CDR3 in amino acids: CASSLGQGANTIYF. The DNA of the CDR3 is TGTGCCAGCAGCTTAGGACAGGGGGCAAACACCATATATTTT.

CDR3 sequence: CASSLVGTTYNEQFF. DNA for the CDR3: TGTGCCAGCAGCTTAGTAGGAACTACCTACAATGAGCAGTTCTTC. V is TRBV11-3 and J is TRBJ2-1; no clear D gene. This CDR3 has 15 residues. The germline V gene encodes CDR1 SGHNT and CDR2 YENEEA. With 1 base removed from V and 2 bases from J, the gap between germline ends came to 9 bases. The full variable domain, with the rest looked up from reference TRBV11-3 and TRBJ2-1, is EAGVVQSPRYKIIEKKQPVAFWCNPISGHNTLYWYLQNLGQGPELLIRYENEEAVDDSQLPKDRFSAERLKGVDSTLKIQPAELGDSAVYLCASSLVGTTYNEQFFGPGTRLTVL.

There are a few counts of this clone. The chain recombines TRBV7-3 with TRBJ2-5; 11 bases agree with TRBD2. Germline V gene lookup returns CDR1 SGHTA and CDR2 FQGTGA. There are 15 residues in the CDR3. Trimming removed 1 base from V and 4 bases from J; junction bases left unmatched: 2. CDR3 in amino acids: CASSLIAGGPETQYF. The CDR3 DNA follows: TGTGCCAGCAGCTTAATAGCGGGAGGGCCAGAGACCCAGTACTTC.

This clone was found a few times. CDR3: CASSPLAGESTDTQYF. As DNA, the CDR3 is TGCGCCAGCAGCCCATTAGCGGGAGAGAGCACAGATACGCAGTATTTT. The V and J genes are TRBV5-1 and TRBJ2-3, with 9 bases that match TRBD2. V shed 4 bases and J 0 bases; nucleotides not matched to a gene: 6. Germline loops: CDR1 SGHRS, CDR2 YFSETQ. This CDR3 spans 16 amino acids. Drawing the rest from reference TRBV5-1 and TRBJ2-3, the complete variable domain is KAGVTQTPRYLIKTRGQQVTLSCSPISGHRSVSWYQQTPGQGLQFLFEYFSETQRNKGNFPGRFSGRQFSNSRSEMNVSTLELGDSALYLCASSPLAGESTDTQYFGPGTRLTVL.

This clone turned up a few times. The rearrangement uses TRBV10-3 and TRBJ2-5; 14 bases map to TRBD2. Germline CDR1 and CDR2: ENHRY and SYGVKD. Trimming took 6 bases from V and 5 from J; bases not matched to a gene: 5. The CDR3 runs 15 residues. CDR3 bases: TGTGCCATCAGGACTAGCGGGGGGGCCCTTGAGACCCAGTACTTC. Translation: CAIRTSGGALETQYF.

This clone has only a few counts. The chain links TRBV30 to TRBJ1-2; 7 bases are shared with TRBD1. CDR3 length: 15 residues. With 4 bases clipped from V and 6 bases from J, the junction kept 14 bases outside the gene matches. The germline V gene has CDR1 GTSNPN and CDR2 SVGIG (reference sequence). The CDR3 nucleotides read TGTGCCTGGACGTCCGCTGGTAGGGGGCTGAATGGCTACACCTTC. Its translation is CAWTSAGRGLNGYTF.